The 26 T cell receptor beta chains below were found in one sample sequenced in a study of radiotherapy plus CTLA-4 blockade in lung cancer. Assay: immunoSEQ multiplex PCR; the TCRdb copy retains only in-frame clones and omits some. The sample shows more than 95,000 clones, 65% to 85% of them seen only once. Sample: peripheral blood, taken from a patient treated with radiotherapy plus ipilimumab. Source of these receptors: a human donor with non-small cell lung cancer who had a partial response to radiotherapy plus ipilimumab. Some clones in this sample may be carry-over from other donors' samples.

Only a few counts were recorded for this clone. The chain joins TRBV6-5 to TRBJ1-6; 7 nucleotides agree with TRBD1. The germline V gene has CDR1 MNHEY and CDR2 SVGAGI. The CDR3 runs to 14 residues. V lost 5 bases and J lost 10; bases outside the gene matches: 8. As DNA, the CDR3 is TGTGCCAGCAGTGCGGGACAGTGGGGCTCACCCCTCCACTTT. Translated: CASSAGQWGSPLHF.

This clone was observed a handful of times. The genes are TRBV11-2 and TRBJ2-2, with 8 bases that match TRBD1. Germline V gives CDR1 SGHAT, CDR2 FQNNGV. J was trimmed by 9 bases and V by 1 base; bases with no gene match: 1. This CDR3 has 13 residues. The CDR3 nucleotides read TGTGCCAGCAGCTTAGGACAGGGGAGGGAGCTGTTTTTT. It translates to CASSLGQGRELFF.

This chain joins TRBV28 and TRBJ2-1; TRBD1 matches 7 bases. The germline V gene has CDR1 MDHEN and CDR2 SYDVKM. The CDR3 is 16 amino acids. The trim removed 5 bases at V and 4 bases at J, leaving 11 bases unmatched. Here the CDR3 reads CASSTYRGGSYNEQFF. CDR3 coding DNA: TGTGCCAGCAGTACCTACAGGGGCGGGTCGTACAATGAGCAGTTCTTC.

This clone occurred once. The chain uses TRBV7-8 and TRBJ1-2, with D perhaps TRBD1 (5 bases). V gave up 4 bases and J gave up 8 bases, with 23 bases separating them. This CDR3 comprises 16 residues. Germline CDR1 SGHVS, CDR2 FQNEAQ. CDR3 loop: CASSSLIRGGDRGYTF. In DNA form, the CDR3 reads TGTGCCAGCAGCTCCTTAATCCGGGGGGGTGATAGGGGCTACACCTTC.

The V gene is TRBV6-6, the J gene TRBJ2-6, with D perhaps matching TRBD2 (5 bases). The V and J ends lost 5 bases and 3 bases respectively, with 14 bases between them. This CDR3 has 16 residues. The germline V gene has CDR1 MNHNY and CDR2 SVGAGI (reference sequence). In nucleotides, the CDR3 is TGTGCCAGCAGTCGACTTGCAGGAGGTGGGGCCAACGTCCTGACTTTC. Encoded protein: CASSRLAGGGANVLTF.

The CDR3 region has the DNA TGTGCCAGTCGACCTCAGGACAGACCTAACTATGGCTACACCTTC. It encodes CASRPQDRPNYGYTF. The chain employs TRBV19 and TRBJ1-2; tentative D call: TRBD1 (6 bases). V dropped 8 bases and J dropped 0 bases, with 16 bases sitting between them. This CDR3 spans 15 amino acids. The germline V gene has CDR1 LNHDA and CDR2 SQIVND (reference sequence).

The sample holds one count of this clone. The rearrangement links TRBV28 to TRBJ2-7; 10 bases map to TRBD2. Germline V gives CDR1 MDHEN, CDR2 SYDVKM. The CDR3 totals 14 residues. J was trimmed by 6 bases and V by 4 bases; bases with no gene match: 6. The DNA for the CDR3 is TGTGCCAGCAGTTCGCGGGCTAGCGGGGGCGAGCAGTACTTC. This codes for CASSSRASGGEQYF.

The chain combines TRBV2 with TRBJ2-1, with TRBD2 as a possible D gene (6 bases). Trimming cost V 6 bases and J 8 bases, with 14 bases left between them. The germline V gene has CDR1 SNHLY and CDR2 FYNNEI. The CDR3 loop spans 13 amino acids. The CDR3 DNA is TGTGCCAGCAGAATGGGACTTGTCGATGAGCAGTTCTTC. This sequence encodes CASRMGLVDEQFF.

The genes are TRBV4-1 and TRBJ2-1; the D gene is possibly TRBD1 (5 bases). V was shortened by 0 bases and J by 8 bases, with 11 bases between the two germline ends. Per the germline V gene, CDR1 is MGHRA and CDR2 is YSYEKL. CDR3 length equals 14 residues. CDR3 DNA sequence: TGCGCCAGCAGCCAAGAAATTTCAGGGTATGAGCAGTTCTTC. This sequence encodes CASSQEISGYEQFF.

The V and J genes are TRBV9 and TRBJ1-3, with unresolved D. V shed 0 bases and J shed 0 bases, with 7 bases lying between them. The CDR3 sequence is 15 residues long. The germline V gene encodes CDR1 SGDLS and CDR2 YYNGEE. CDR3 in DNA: TGTGCCAGCAGCGTAGGTTCCGGCTCTGGAAACACCATATATTTT. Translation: CASSVGSGSGNTIYF.

This CDR3 is CASSPIPGQGMEGYTF. The CDR3 region has the DNA TGTGCCAGCTCACCCATTCCGGGACAGGGGATGGAAGGCTACACCTTC. The chain is built from TRBV18 and TRBJ1-2; 10 nucleotides line up with TRBD1. CDR3 length: 16 amino acids. Trimming removed 3 bases from V and 8 bases from J; junction bases left unmatched: 12. CDR1 and CDR2 (germline): KGHSH, LQKENI.

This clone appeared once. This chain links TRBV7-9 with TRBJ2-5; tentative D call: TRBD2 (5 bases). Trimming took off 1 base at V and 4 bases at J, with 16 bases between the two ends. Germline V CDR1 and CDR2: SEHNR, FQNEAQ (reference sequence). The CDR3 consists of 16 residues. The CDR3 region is CASSLGRWQIAETQYF. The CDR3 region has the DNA TGTGCCAGCAGCTTAGGGAGGTGGCAGATTGCAGAGACCCAGTACTTC.

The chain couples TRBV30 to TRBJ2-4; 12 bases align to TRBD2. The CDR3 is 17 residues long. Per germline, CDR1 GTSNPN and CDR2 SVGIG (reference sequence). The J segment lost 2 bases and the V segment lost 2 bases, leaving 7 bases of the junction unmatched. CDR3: CAWSRATSGRSKNIQYF. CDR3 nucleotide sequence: TGTGCCTGGAGTCGCGCGACTAGCGGGAGATCCAAAAACATTCAGTACTTC.

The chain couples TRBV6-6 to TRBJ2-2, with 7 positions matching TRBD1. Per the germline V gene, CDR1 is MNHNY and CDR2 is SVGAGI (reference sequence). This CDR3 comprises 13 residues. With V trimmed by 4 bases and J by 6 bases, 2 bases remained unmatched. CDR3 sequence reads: CASSSQGSGELFF. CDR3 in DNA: TGTGCCAGCAGTTCACAGGGGTCCGGGGAGCTGTTTTTT.

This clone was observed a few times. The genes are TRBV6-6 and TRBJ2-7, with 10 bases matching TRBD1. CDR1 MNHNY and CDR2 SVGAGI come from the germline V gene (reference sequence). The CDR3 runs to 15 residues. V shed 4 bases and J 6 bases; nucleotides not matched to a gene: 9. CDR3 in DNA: TGTGCCAGCAGTTTCGAGACAGGGGGCCTGTCCGAGCAGTACTTC. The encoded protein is CASSFETGGLSEQYF.

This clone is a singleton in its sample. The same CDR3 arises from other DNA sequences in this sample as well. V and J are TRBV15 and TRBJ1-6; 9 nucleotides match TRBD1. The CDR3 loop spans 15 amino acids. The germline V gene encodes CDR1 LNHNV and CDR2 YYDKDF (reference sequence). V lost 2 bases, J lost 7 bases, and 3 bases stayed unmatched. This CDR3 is CATSRSGQGNSPLHF. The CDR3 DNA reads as TGTGCCACCAGCAGATCAGGACAGGGGAATTCACCCCTCCACTTT.

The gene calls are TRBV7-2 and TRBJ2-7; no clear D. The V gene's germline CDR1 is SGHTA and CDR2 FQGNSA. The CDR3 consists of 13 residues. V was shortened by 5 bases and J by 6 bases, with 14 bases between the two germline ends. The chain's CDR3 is CASSTFTGFEQYF. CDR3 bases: TGTGCCAGCAGCACCTTCACCGGGTTCGAGCAGTACTTC. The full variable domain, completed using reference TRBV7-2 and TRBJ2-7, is GAGVSQSPSNKVTEKGKDVELRCDPISGHTALYWYRQSLGQGLEFLIYFQGNSAPDKSGLPSDRFSAERTGGSVSTLTIQRTQQEDSAVYLCASSTFTGFEQYFGPGTRLTVT.

The CDR3 loop reads CASSLDLSSGTNEQFF. In nucleotides, the CDR3 is TGTGCCAGCAGCTTAGACTTGTCTAGCGGGACCAATGAGCAGTTCTTC. V and J are TRBV11-1 and TRBJ2-1; 9 nucleotides line up with TRBD2. This CDR3 spans 16 amino acids. V shed 1 base and J 6 bases; nucleotides not matched to a gene: 7. From germline, CDR1 is SGHAT and CDR2 FQDESV (reference sequence).

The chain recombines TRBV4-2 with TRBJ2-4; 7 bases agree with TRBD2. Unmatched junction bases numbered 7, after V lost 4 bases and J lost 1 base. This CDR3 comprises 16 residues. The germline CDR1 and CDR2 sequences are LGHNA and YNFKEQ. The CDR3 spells CASSPRGDAAKNIQYF. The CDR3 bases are TGTGCCAGCAGCCCCCGGGGGGACGCGGCCAAAAACATTCAGTACTTC.

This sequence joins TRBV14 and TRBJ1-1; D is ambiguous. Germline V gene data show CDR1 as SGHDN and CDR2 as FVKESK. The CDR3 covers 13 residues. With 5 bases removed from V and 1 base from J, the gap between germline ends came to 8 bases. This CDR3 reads CASSFTTNTEAFF. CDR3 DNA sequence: TGTGCCAGCAGCTTTACAACGAACACTGAAGCTTTCTTT.

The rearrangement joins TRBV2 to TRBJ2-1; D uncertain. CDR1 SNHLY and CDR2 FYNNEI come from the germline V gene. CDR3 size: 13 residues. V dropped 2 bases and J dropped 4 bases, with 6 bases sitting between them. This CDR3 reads CASSEWAYNEQFF. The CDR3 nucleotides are TGTGCCAGCAGTGAATGGGCGTACAATGAGCAGTTCTTC.

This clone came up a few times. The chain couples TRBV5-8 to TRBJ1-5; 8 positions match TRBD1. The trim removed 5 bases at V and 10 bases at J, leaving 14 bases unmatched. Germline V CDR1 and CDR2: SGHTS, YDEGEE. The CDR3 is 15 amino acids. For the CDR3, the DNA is TGTGCCAGCAGTCACCTGGGGACAGGCGGCCGACCCCAGCATTTT. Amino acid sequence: CASSHLGTGGRPQHF.

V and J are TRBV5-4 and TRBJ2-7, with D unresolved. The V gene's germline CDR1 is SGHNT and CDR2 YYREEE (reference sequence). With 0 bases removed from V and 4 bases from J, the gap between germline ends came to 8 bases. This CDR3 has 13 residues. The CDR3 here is CASSLEMSYEQYF. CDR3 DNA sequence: TGTGCCAGCAGCTTGGAAATGTCTTACGAGCAGTACTTC. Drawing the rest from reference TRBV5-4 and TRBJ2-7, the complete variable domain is ETGVTQSPTHLIKTRGQQVTLRCSSQSGHNTVSWYQQALGQGPQFIFQYYREEENGRGNFPPRFSGLQFPNYSSELNVNALELDDSALYLCASSLEMSYEQYFGPGTRLTVT.

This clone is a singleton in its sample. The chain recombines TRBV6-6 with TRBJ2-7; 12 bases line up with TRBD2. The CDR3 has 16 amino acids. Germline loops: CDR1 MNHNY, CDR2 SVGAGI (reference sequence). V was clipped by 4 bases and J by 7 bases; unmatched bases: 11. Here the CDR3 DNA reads TGTGCCAGCAGTTTCGGGACTAGCGGGCCCCCGGGGGAGCAGTACTTC. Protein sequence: CASSFGTSGPPGEQYF.

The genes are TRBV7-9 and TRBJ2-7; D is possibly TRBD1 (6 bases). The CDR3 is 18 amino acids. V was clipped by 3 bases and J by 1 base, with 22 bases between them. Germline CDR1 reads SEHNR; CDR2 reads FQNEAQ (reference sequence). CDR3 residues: CASSLAGAVHSGSYEQYF. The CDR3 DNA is TGTGCCAGCAGCTTGGCAGGGGCGGTCCATTCGGGTTCCTACGAGCAGTACTTC. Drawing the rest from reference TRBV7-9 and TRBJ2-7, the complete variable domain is DTGVSQNPRHKITKRGQNVTFRCDPISEHNRLYWYRQTLGQGPEFLTYFQNEAQLEKSRLLSDRFSAERPKGSFSTLEIQRTEQGDSAMYLCASSLAGAVHSGSYEQYFGPGTRLTVT.

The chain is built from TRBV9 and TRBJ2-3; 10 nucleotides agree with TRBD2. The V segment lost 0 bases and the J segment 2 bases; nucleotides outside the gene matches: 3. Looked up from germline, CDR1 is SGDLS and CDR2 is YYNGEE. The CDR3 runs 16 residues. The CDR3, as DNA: TGTGCCAGCAGCGTAGGCCTAGCGGGGGACACAGATACGCAGTATTTT. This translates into CASSVGLAGDTDTQYF.